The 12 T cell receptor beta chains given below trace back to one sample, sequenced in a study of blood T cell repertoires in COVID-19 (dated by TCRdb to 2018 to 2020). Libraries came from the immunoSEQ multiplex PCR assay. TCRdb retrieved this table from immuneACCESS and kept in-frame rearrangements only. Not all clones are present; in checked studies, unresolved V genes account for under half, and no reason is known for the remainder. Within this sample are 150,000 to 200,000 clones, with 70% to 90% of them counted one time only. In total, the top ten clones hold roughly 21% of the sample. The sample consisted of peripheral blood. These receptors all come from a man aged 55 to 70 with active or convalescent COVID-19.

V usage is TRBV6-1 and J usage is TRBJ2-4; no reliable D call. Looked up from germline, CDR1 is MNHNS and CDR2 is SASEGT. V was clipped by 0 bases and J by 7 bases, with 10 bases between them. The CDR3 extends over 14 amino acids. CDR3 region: CASSEAKERNIQYF. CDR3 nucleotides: TGTGCCAGCAGTGAAGCAAAGGAGAGGAACATTCAGTACTTC.

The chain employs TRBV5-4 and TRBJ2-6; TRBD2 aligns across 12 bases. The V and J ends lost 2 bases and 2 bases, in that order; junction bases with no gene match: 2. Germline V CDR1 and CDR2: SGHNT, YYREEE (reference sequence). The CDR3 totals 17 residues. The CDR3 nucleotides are TGTGCCAGCAGCTTCCCTAGCGGGGGGGCTGGGGCCAACGTCCTGACTTTC. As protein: CASSFPSGGAGANVLTF.

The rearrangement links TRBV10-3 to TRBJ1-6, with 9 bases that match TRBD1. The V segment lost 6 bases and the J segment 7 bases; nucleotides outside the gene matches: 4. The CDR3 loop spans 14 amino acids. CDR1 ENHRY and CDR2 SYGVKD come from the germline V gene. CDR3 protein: CAIRGQGRNSPLHF. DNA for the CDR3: TGTGCCATCAGGGGACAGGGCAGAAATTCACCCCTCCACTTT.

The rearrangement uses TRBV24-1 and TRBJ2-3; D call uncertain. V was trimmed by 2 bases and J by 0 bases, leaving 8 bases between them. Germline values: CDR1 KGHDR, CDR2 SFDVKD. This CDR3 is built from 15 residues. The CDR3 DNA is TGTGCCACCAGTGATTATACGACTAGCACAGATACGCAGTATTTT. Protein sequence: CATSDYTTSTDTQYF.

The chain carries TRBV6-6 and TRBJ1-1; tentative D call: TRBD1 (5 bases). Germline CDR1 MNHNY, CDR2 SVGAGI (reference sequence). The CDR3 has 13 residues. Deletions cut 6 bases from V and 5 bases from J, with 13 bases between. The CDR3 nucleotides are TGTGCCAGCAGCGAGGGACGGGAGACTGAAGCTTTCTTT. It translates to CASSEGRETEAFF.

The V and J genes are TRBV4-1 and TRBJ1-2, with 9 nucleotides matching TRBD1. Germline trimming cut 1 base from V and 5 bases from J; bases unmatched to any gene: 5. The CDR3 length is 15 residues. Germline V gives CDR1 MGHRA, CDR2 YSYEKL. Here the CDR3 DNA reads TGCGCCAGCAGCCAAGGGGGGGGACAGGGATATGGCTACACCTTC. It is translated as CASSQGGGQGYGYTF.

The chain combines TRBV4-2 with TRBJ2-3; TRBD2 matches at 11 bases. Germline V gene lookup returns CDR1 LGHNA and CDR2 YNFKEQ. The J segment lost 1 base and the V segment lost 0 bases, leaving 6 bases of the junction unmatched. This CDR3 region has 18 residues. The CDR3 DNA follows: TGTGCCAGCAGCCAAGACCCTAGCGGGGGGACCCGCACAGATACGCAGTATTTT. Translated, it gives CASSQDPSGGTRTDTQYF.

The CDR3 DNA reads as TGCGCCAGCAGCTTGGGGCTCCTGACATCTAGCACAGATACGCAGTATTTT. This codes for CASSLGLLTSSTDTQYF. J is TRBJ2-3 and V is TRBV5-1; D gene uncertain. This CDR3 has 17 amino acids. V was trimmed by 0 bases and J by 0 bases, leaving 14 bases between them. The germline CDR1 and CDR2 sequences are SGHRS and YFSETQ. The variable domain in full, with the rest retrieved from reference TRBV5-1 and TRBJ2-3, is KAGVTQTPRYLIKTRGQQVTLSCSPISGHRSVSWYQQTPGQGLQFLFEYFSETQRNKGNFPGRFSGRQFSNSRSEMNVSTLELGDSALYLCASSLGLLTSSTDTQYFGPGTRLTVL.

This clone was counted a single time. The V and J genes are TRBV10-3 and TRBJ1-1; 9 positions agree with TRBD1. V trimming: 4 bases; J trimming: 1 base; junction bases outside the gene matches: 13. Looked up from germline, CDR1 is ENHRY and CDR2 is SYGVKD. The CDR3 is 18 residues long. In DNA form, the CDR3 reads TGTGCCATCAGTGCATCCGGGACAGGGTTTAGTCGGAACACTGAAGCTTTCTTT. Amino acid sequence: CAISASGTGFSRNTEAFF.

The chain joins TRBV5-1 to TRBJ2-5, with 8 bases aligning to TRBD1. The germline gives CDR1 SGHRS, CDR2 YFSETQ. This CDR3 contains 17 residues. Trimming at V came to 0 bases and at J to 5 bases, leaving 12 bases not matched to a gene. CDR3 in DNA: TGCGCCAGCAGCTTGGGGATAGCAGGGGGCCGAGGGGAGACCCAGTACTTC. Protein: CASSLGIAGGRGETQYF.

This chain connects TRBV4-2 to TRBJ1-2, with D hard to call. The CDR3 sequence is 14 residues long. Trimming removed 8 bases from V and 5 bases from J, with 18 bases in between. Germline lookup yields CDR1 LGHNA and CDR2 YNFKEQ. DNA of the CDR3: TGTGCCAGCTCGTTCCCACAGATTTCGTATGGCTACACCTTC. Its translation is CASSFPQISYGYTF.

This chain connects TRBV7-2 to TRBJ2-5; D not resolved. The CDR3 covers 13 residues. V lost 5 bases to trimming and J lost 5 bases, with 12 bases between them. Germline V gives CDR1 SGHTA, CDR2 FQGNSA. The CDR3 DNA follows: TGTGCCAGCAGCCAGACTCGACGGGAGACCCAGTACTTC. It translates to CASSQTRRETQYF. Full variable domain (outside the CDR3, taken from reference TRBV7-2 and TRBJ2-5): GAGVSQSPSNKVTEKGKDVELRCDPISGHTALYWYRQSLGQGLEFLIYFQGNSAPDKSGLPSDRFSAERTGGSVSTLTIQRTQQEDSAVYLCASSQTRRETQYFGPGTRLLVL.